Listed here are 6 T cell receptor beta chains from one sample, sequenced in a study of blood T cell repertoires in COVID-19. Repertoires were generated with immunoSEQ multiplex PCR, while TCRdb's copy carries only in-frame clones and drops some. Among more than 45,000 clones listed, around nine tenths were seen once. The sequencing sample was made of peripheral blood. These receptors originate from a woman aged 60-75 years with COVID-19, enrolled during active disease.

The chain couples TRBV6-2 or TRBV6-3 to TRBJ1-2; no clear D gene. The germline V gene encodes CDR1 MNHEY and CDR2 SVGEGT. Trimming stripped 6 bases from V and 4 bases from J, with 12 bases between. The CDR3 has 13 residues. CDR3 DNA: TGTGCCAGCAGCCGCGGGATGGGCTATGGCTACACCTTC. It yields the protein CASSRGMGYGYTF.

The rearrangement links TRBV4-2 to TRBJ2-3, with TRBD2 identical over 10 bases. CDR1 is LGHNA and CDR2 is YNFKEQ in the germline V gene. With V trimmed by 2 bases and J by 8 bases, 7 bases remained unmatched. The CDR3 has 15 amino acids. DNA for the CDR3: TGTGCCAGCAGCCAATACCTAGCGGGAGCAGGTACGCAGTATTTT. Amino acids: CASSQYLAGAGTQYF.

The chain joins TRBV2 to TRBJ2-1, with D possibly matching TRBD1 (6 bases). The V gene's germline CDR1 is SNHLY and CDR2 FYNNEI. V was clipped by 1 base and J by 8 bases, with 15 bases between them. The CDR3 is 15 amino acids. The CDR3 protein is CASSEGGQTRYEQFF. CDR3 coding DNA: TGTGCCAGCAGTGAAGGAGGACAGACCCGGTATGAGCAGTTCTTC.

The V and J genes are TRBV27 and TRBJ1-2, with 7 bases that match TRBD1. The V segment lost 5 bases and the J segment 3 bases; nucleotides outside the gene matches: 6. The CDR3 loop spans 14 amino acids. The germline CDR1 and CDR2 sequences are MNHEY and SMNVEV (reference sequence). The DNA for the CDR3 is TGTGCCAGCAGTGCACAGGGGCCCTACTATGGCTACACCTTC. Translated, it gives CASSAQGPYYGYTF.

This chain joins TRBV19 and TRBJ1-1, with D maybe TRBD1 (5 bases). CDR3 length: 14 amino acids. Trimming left V 3 bases short and J 0 bases short, with 8 bases between. Germline V gene sequence: CDR1 LNHDA, CDR2 SQIVND (reference sequence). The chain's CDR3 is CASSIRQMNTEAFF. The DNA of the CDR3 is TGTGCCAGTAGTATTAGACAGATGAACACTGAAGCTTTCTTT.

The chain carries TRBV24-1 and TRBJ2-1; 11 nucleotides agree with TRBD2. With 5 bases clipped from V and 10 bases from J, the junction kept 27 bases outside the gene matches. This CDR3 contains 21 residues. The V gene's germline CDR1 is KGHDR and CDR2 SFDVKD. CDR3 coding DNA: TGTGCCACCAGTGGCACGGGAGGGAGGGGTTGGGTAGCGGGAGGGGGGAACGAGCAGTTCTTC. This gives the protein CATSGTGGRGWVAGGGNEQFF.